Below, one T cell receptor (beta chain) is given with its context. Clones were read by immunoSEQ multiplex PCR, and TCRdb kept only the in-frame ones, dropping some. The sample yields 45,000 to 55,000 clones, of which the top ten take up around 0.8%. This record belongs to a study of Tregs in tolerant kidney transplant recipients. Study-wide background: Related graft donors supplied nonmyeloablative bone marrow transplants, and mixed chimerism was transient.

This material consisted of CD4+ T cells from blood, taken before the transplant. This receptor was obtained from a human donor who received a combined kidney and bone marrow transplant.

CDR3 protein: CASSEEQPLSNQPQHF. The part of the CDR3 DNA that was read is TGTGCCAGCAGTGAAGAACAGCCCTTGAGCAATCAGCCC. The chain joins TRBV2 to TRBJ1-5; no definite D call. The read gets to within 3 residues of the CDR3 end, and the germline J gene fills in the rest. The CDR3 runs to 16 residues. Germline-derived CDR1 and CDR2 are SNHLY and FYNNEI. The germline V and J ends were trimmed by 1 base and 1 base, with 11 bases remaining between them. The full variable domain, in which reference TRBV2 and TRBJ1-5 provide the parts outside the CDR3, is EPEVTQTPSHQVTQMGQEVILRCVPISNHLYFYWYRQILGQKVEFLVSFYNNEISEKSEIFDDQFSVERPDGSNFTLKIRSTKLEDSAMYFCASSEEQPLSNQPQHFGDGTRLSIL.